The 27 T cell receptor beta chains in this list originate from one sample, sequenced in a study of cytomegalovirus exposure and HLA in healthy donors. Libraries were prepared by immunoSEQ multiplex PCR; TCRdb keeps only in-frame clonotypes and omits some of them. The sample carries about 190,000 clones, about 84% recorded once. The sample comprised PBMCs. The receptors were gathered from a woman younger than 35 in good health and CMV-seronegative.

The V call is TRBV18, the J call TRBJ2-3; 10 bases match TRBD1. The germline gives CDR1 KGHSH, CDR2 LQKENI. Trimming took 2 bases from V and 1 from J; bases not matched to a gene: 3. The CDR3 consists of 16 residues. This chain's CDR3 is CASSPNGTGGTDTQYF. CDR3 bases: TGTGCCAGCTCACCAAACGGGACAGGGGGCACAGATACGCAGTATTTT.

V gene TRBV5-1 combines with J gene TRBJ2-1, with a possible D match to TRBD2 (6 bases). Germline CDR1 SGHRS, CDR2 YFSETQ. With 0 bases removed from V and 9 bases from J, the gap between germline ends came to 13 bases. This CDR3 is built from 14 residues. CDR3 protein: CASSLASVRGEQFF. CDR3 coding DNA: TGCGCCAGCAGCTTGGCTAGCGTTAGAGGTGAGCAGTTCTTC.

This chain connects TRBV7-6 to TRBJ2-7, with TRBD1 matching 7 bases. This CDR3 comprises 10 residues. Trimming cost V 9 bases and J 6 bases; bases outside gene matches: 2. CDR1 and CDR2 (germline): SGHVS, FNYEAQ. CDR3 sequence (DNA): TGTGCCAGTACAGGGGTCGAGCAGTACTTC. This translates into CASTGVEQYF.

The V and J genes are TRBV5-1 and TRBJ1-2, with D maybe TRBD1 (5 bases). The CDR3 loop spans 13 amino acids. Trimming stripped 6 bases from V and 4 bases from J, with 13 bases between. Germline V lookup: CDR1 SGHRS, CDR2 YFSETQ. The CDR3 nucleotides read TGCGCCAGCACCTCCGGAGGGACCTATGGCTACACCTTC. Translating gives CASTSGGTYGYTF.

This clone was counted between two and nine times. J is TRBJ2-7 and V is TRBV28; a weak D match, TRBD2 (6 bases). Trimming left V 11 bases short and J 2 bases short, with 16 bases between. CDR1 and CDR2 from the germline V gene are MDHEN and SYDVKM. The CDR3 has 13 residues. The CDR3 loop is CASHDGGAYEQYF. CDR3 coding DNA: TGTGCCTCCCATGACGGAGGGGCCTACGAGCAGTACTTC. The whole variable domain, filled in from reference TRBV28 and TRBJ2-7, reads DVKVTQSSRYLVKRTGEKVFLECVQDMDHENMFWYRQDPGLGLRLIYFSYDVKMKEKGDIPEGYSVSREKKERFSLILESASTNQTSMYLCASHDGGAYEQYFGPGTRLTVT.

This rearrangement joins TRBV11-2 to TRBJ2-1; D gene unclear. V lost 5 bases, J lost 3 bases, and 14 bases lay in between. Germline V CDR1 and CDR2: SGHAT, FQNNGV. CDR3 length: 15 amino acids. CDR3: CASSLYERLYNEQFF. DNA of the CDR3: TGTGCCAGCAGCCTCTATGAGCGCCTCTACAATGAGCAGTTCTTC.

V gene TRBV7-2 combines with J gene TRBJ1-2, with 7 nucleotides matching TRBD1. After removal of 5 bases from V and 4 bases from J, the junction contained 13 bases not matched to a gene. This CDR3 has 16 residues. Germline loops: CDR1 SGHTA, CDR2 FQGNSA. The CDR3, as DNA: TGTGCCAGCAGCCTACACACGGGAGGGGGCAGCTATGGCTACACCTTC. Its translation is CASSLHTGGGSYGYTF.

The chain uses TRBV29-1 and TRBJ1-2; a possible D gene is TRBD1 (6 bases). The CDR3 length is 11 residues. Germline values: CDR1 SQVTM, CDR2 ANQGSEA. Trimming shortened V by 7 bases and J by 5 bases, and 11 bases separated the two germline ends. CDR3: CSEGTIYGYTF. DNA of the CDR3: TGCAGCGAGGGGACAATATATGGCTACACCTTC.

This chain links TRBV5-1 with TRBJ2-7, with D possibly TRBD1 on 6 matching bases. CDR1 and CDR2 (germline): SGHRS, YFSETQ. Deletions cut 0 bases from V and 5 bases from J, with 15 bases between. CDR3 length: 15 amino acids. In DNA form, the CDR3 reads TGCGCCAGCAGCTTGGTCGGCAGGGGAAGTAACGAGCAGTACTTC. Translation: CASSLVGRGSNEQYF.

The chain employs TRBV5-1 and TRBJ1-5; D is unclear. V lost 0 bases and J 0 bases, leaving 7 bases between the germline ends. Germline V CDR1 and CDR2: SGHRS, YFSETQ. The CDR3 has 15 amino acids. CDR3: CASSLDSGSNQPQHF. CDR3 DNA sequence: TGCGCCAGCAGCTTGGATAGCGGTAGCAATCAGCCCCAGCATTTT.

This clone was picked up a small number of times. This chain uses TRBV7-6 with TRBJ1-2; D is ambiguous. Germline V gene sequence: CDR1 SGHVS, CDR2 FNYEAQ. The V end lost 0 bases, the J end lost 7 bases, and 12 bases lay between the germline ends. The CDR3 covers 14 residues. The CDR3 sequence: CASSLAGIRGGYTF. In DNA form, the CDR3 reads TGTGCCAGCAGCTTAGCCGGGATCCGGGGTGGCTACACCTTC.

About this clone: Relative to the germline gene, one junction end is altered; a read error may explain this. This rearrangement joins TRBV29-1 to TRBJ2-5, with D perhaps TRBD2 (5 bases). CDR1 is SQVTM and CDR2 is ANQGSEA in the germline V gene. This CDR3 has 13 amino acids. This chain's CDR3 is CSVEGSPGETQYF. As DNA, the CDR3 is TGCAGCGTGGAAGGGTCCCCGGGGGAGACCCAGTACTTC. Full variable domain (rest looked up from reference TRBV29-1 and TRBJ2-5): SAVISQKPSRDICQRGTSLTIQCQVDSQVTMMFWYRQQPGQSLTLIATANQGSEATYESGFVIDKFPISRPNLTFSTLTVSNMSPEDSSIYLCSVEGSPGETQYFGPGTRLLVL.

The chain joins TRBV5-1 to TRBJ2-3; no clear D gene. The CDR3 contains 16 residues. The V gene lost 4 bases and the J gene lost 2 bases, with 17 bases spanning the gap. Germline V gene data show CDR1 as SGHRS and CDR2 as YFSETQ. CDR3 sequence reads: CASSPTSVGSTDTQYF. The CDR3 region has the DNA TGCGCCAGCAGCCCCACCTCGGTCGGTTCCACAGATACGCAGTATTTT. The full variable domain, its missing parts supplied by reference TRBV5-1 and TRBJ2-3, is KAGVTQTPRYLIKTRGQQVTLSCSPISGHRSVSWYQQTPGQGLQFLFEYFSETQRNKGNFPGRFSGRQFSNSRSEMNVSTLELGDSALYLCASSPTSVGSTDTQYFGPGTRLTVL.

The rearrangement links TRBV25-1 to TRBJ2-1, with D perhaps TRBD2 (6 bases). The germline V gene encodes CDR1 MGHDK and CDR2 SYGVNS. The CDR3 is 15 amino acids. V was pared by 6 bases and J by 4 bases, with 16 bases between. The CDR3 DNA sequence: TGTGCCAGCAGGGCCAGTAGCGGAGCTTACAATGAGCAGTTCTTC. This gives the protein CASRASSGAYNEQFF.

This chain connects TRBV5-1 to TRBJ2-1; TRBD1 is a possible D gene (5 bases). This CDR3 is 17 amino acids long. Trimming removed 7 bases at V and 0 bases at J, with 20 bases between. Per the germline V gene, CDR1 is SGHRS and CDR2 is YFSETQ. The CDR3 DNA follows: TGCGCCAGCCGCACCCGGAGCAGGGCGAGCTCCTACAATGAGCAGTTCTTC. Translating gives CASRTRSRASSYNEQFF.

This rearrangement joins TRBV6-1 to TRBJ1-1, with D perhaps TRBD1 (5 bases). Trimming pared 4 bases from V and 1 base from J, leaving 13 bases between. The CDR3 loop spans 15 amino acids. Germline CDR1 reads MNHNS; CDR2 reads SASEGT. The CDR3 here is CASSVNEGANTEAFF. In DNA, the CDR3 is TGTGCCAGCAGTGTAAATGAAGGGGCGAACACTGAAGCTTTCTTT.

A few counts support this clone. The chain employs TRBV25-1 and TRBJ1-2, with D hard to call. V was cut by 3 bases and J by 6 bases, with 5 bases left in between. Germline CDR1 reads MGHDK; CDR2 reads SYGVNS. CDR3 length: 11 residues. CDR3 sequence (DNA): TGTGCCAGCAGTGACCCCGATGGCTACACCTTC. This sequence encodes CASSDPDGYTF.

The sample holds one count of this clone. This chain connects TRBV19 to TRBJ2-1; 8 bases line up with TRBD1. V lost 1 base, J lost 15 bases, and 11 bases stayed unmatched. CDR1 is LNHDA and CDR2 is SQIVND in the germline V gene (reference sequence). The CDR3 has 14 amino acids. The CDR3 loop is CASSIAYRTGSGFF. The CDR3 region has the DNA TGTGCCAGTAGTATAGCCTATCGGACAGGGTCAGGGTTCTTC.

The CDR3 spells CAWSVQGHGYTF. The DNA of the CDR3 is TGTGCCTGGAGTGTACAGGGACATGGCTACACCTTC. V gene TRBV30 combines with J gene TRBJ1-2; D possibly corresponds to TRBD1 (6 bases). Germline values: CDR1 GTSNPN, CDR2 SVGIG (reference sequence). CDR3 length: 12 amino acids. V lost 0 bases to trimming and J lost 6 bases, with 8 bases between them.

J is TRBJ2-7 and V is TRBV19; TRBD1 matches at 7 bases. In germline, CDR1 is LNHDA, CDR2 SQIVND (reference sequence). Germline trimming cut 5 bases from V and 0 bases from J; bases unmatched to any gene: 10. The CDR3 extends over 16 amino acids. Here the CDR3 DNA reads TGTGCCAGTAGTGGGAACAGGGGCGCAAGCTCCTACGAGCAGTACTTC. This codes for CASSGNRGASSYEQYF.

The gene calls are TRBV7-6 and TRBJ1-5; 8 nucleotides match TRBD1. The V gene end was trimmed by 1 base and the J gene end by 0 bases; junction bases not matched to a gene: 2. Germline V gene lookup returns CDR1 SGHVS and CDR2 FNYEAQ. The CDR3 extends over 16 amino acids. The CDR3 sequence is CASSLGQGNSNQPQHF. The CDR3 DNA sequence: TGTGCCAGCAGCTTAGGACAGGGGAATAGCAATCAGCCCCAGCATTTT. The full variable domain, completed using reference TRBV7-6 and TRBJ1-5, is GAGVSQSPRYKVTKRGQDVALRCDPISGHVSLYWYRQALGQGPEFLTYFNYEAQQDKSGLPNDRFSAERPEGSISTLTIQRTEQRDSAMYRCASSLGQGNSNQPQHFGDGTRLSIL.

This clone was seen just once. This chain uses TRBV28 with TRBJ1-2; D possibly corresponds to TRBD1 (5 bases). The CDR3 consists of 11 residues. Trimming left V 7 bases short and J 8 bases short, with 11 bases between. Germline lookup yields CDR1 MDHEN and CDR2 SYDVKM. CDR3 sequence: CASMGGEGYTF. CDR3 sequence (DNA): TGTGCCAGCATGGGGGGGGAAGGCTACACCTTC.

The rearrangement joins TRBV9 to TRBJ2-1; 8 nucleotides match TRBD2. CDR3 size: 16 residues. CDR1 is SGDLS and CDR2 is YYNGEE in the germline V gene. Trimming took 5 bases from V and 3 from J; bases not matched to a gene: 10. This CDR3 is CASSDSGAELYNEQFF. The CDR3 DNA follows: TGTGCCAGCAGTGATAGCGGGGCCGAACTCTACAATGAGCAGTTCTTC.

The chain couples TRBV5-4 to TRBJ1-2, with D possibly matching TRBD1 (6 bases). Deletions cut 3 bases from V and 6 bases from J, with 15 bases between. CDR3 size: 14 residues. The germline V gene encodes CDR1 SGHNT and CDR2 YYREEE (reference sequence). The CDR3 loop reads CASSWADRTDGYTF. CDR3 bases: TGTGCCAGCAGCTGGGCAGACAGGACTGATGGCTACACCTTC. Full variable domain (rest looked up from reference TRBV5-4 and TRBJ1-2): ETGVTQSPTHLIKTRGQQVTLRCSSQSGHNTVSWYQQALGQGPQFIFQYYREEENGRGNFPPRFSGLQFPNYSSELNVNALELDDSALYLCASSWADRTDGYTFGSGTRLTVV.

This clone appeared a few times. The CDR3 bases are TGTGCCAGCAGTTACTCGACAGTCTACGAGCAGTACTTC. Translating it yields CASSYSTVYEQYF. The chain joins TRBV6-5 to TRBJ2-7, with a tentative D call TRBD1 (5 bases). Germline V gene lookup returns CDR1 MNHEY and CDR2 SVGAGI. Trimming cost V 0 bases and J 3 bases, with 6 bases left between them. The CDR3 runs to 13 residues.

The chain combines TRBV5-1 with TRBJ2-7; D is perhaps TRBD2 (6 bases). V lost 4 bases to trimming and J lost 5 bases, with 16 bases between them. The CDR3 has 14 amino acids. The V gene's germline CDR1 is SGHRS and CDR2 YFSETQ. CDR3 sequence (DNA): TGCGCCAGCAGCCTCGCGGGATTGAGGGACGAGCAGTACTTC. Encoded protein: CASSLAGLRDEQYF.

The V call is TRBV29-1, the J call TRBJ1-1, with 11 bases identical to TRBD1. V shed 6 bases, J shed 1 base, and the junction held 4 bases outside the gene matches. This CDR3 is 14 amino acids long. CDR1 SQVTM and CDR2 ANQGSEA come from the germline V gene. Here the CDR3 reads CSVGQGAWNTEAFF. The DNA for the CDR3 is TGCAGCGTCGGACAGGGGGCATGGAACACTGAAGCTTTCTTT.